One and the same sample provided the 2 T cell receptor beta chains below, sequenced in a study of T cell repertoires in cytomegalovirus infection. TCRdb independently ran MiXCR on the reads; one entry per CDR3 protein. The sample includes around 630,000 distinct CDR3 sequences, roughly 26% of them seen just once. The material sequenced was CD8+ T cells from PBMCs. The source is a human donor in good health (CMV status not recorded). Some clones in this sample may be carry-over from other donors' samples.

This clonotype came up many times. This sequence joins TRBV7-9 and TRBJ1-1, with 7 bases matching TRBD1. The length of the CDR3 is 14 residues. V lost 5 bases, J lost 5 bases, and 8 bases stayed unmatched. Germline lookup yields CDR1 SEHNR and CDR2 FQNEAQ (reference sequence). Here the CDR3 DNA reads TGTGCCAGCAGCCCGGTCATGGGACAGACTGAAGCTTTCTTT. Residues: CASSPVMGQTEAFF.

This clonotype was picked up many times. V is TRBV6-5 and J is TRBJ2-2, with D tentatively TRBD1 (6 bases). Deletions cut 8 bases from V and 0 bases from J, with 10 bases between. The CDR3 totals 14 residues. Germline V gene lookup returns CDR1 MNHEY and CDR2 SVGAGI. CDR3 sequence reads: CASLGQTNTGELFF. The CDR3 coding sequence is TGTGCCAGCTTAGGACAGACGAACACCGGGGAGCTGTTTTTT.